Sequencing of this T cell receptor beta chain was carried out in a study of low-dose radiotherapy and immunotherapy resistance in tumors (dated by TCRdb to 2022 to 2024). Turning to the overall study: Cohort 1 received 0.5 Gy per fraction every 2 weeks, with a prescribed total PTV dose of 6.5 Gy. Patients in Cohort 2 were given 1 Gy per fraction every two weeks, for a total of 13 Gy across 26 weeks. Nivolumab and ipilimumab were both given intravenously, with nivolumab at a 240 mg flat dose every two weeks and ipilimumab at 1 mg/kg every six weeks. Cyclophosphamide 200 mg/m2 was administered intravenously every two weeks, one day before each radiation and immunotherapy administration. Aspirin 300 mg was taken orally once daily by patients for four cycles, starting on cycle 1 day 1. Randomization of trial participants into treatment groups was not performed. Eight patients were included in the translational analysis: three from the first dose cohort and the first five from the second dose cohort.

The sample's time point label, in plain terms: before trial treatment. Donors were enrolled in RACIN, a single-arm phase I dose-escalation trial in which nivolumab, ipilimumab, aspirin, low-dose cyclophosphamide and low-dose radiotherapy were combined. To be eligible, a patient needed to have an advanced solid tumor that was TIL-negative. Spanning cysteine to phenylalanine, the CDR3 consists of 16 amino acids. This entry keeps only the CDR3 DNA: 48 bases, framed from base 1. Trimming removed 3 bases from V and 3 bases from J, leaving 21 bases between the germline ends. From a lookup of the germline V gene (reference sequence), CDR1 and CDR2 are GTSNPN and SVGIG. Worth noting for this clonotype: Its antigen is currently not known. The input lacks base qualities; no much larger clone sits a single base away.

First-strand cDNA was synthesized using Superscript III and a set of TRAV- and TRBV-specific primers, so that both TCRalpha and TCRbeta chains were covered. TCRs were amplified with Phusion for about 18 PCR cycles using a constant-region primer together with the adapter attached to the V primers. Amplification of the isolated mRNA was done with the MessageAmp II aRNA Amplification Kit, which involved a roughly 15-hour in vitro transcription at 37 degrees C. The Dynabeads mRNA DIRECT Purification Kit was used to isolate mRNA for TCR sequencing. A second 25-cycle Phusion PCR added indexed Illumina adapters, and products were purified with AMPure XP beads. An Illumina MiniSeq instrument was used to deep-sequence the TCRalpha and TCRbeta libraries. Per the original workflow: Custom Perl scripts pooled TCR sequences encoding the same protein, removed out-of-frame sequences and computed each clonotype's abundance. The analysis excluded TCR sequences that were supported by just one read. Repertoire metrics included Shannon entropy, Gini index, clonality, richness, and frequency of TCRs shared between repertoires. Clones were called with MiXCR by TCRdb after fastp trimmed the public reads at Q25, and only in-frame beta chains were retained. All rows with the same CDR3 protein become a single entry with the most common DNA and genes. The authors' filters were not applied to this entry. This sample holds more than 85,000 distinct CDR3 sequences; around 9.2% were observed only once. The ten largest clones add up to 1% of the sample.

Recombination joined TRBV30 with TRBJ2-7; the D gene assignment is perhaps TRBD1 or TRBD2, with each matching 5 bases. Sample: PBMCs, taken before treatment. The TCR sequence derives from a male donor with prostate cancer. Read as DNA, the sequence is TGTGCCTGGAGCGATGCGGGTATTTCTGGACACTACGAGCAGTACTTC. Its protein is CAWSDAGISGHYEQYF.